Detailed here is one T cell receptor beta chain. The antigen remains undetermined. The CDR3 covers 16 residues. V was pared by 4 bases and J by 5 bases, with 11 bases of the junction left unmatched. Germline CDR1 reads SEHNR; CDR2 reads FQNEAQ (reference sequence). This entry belongs to a study of identical twins. Study-level findings and limits: Twins' surplus sharing was weaker for beta out-of-frame sequences. Rather than following the same donors, the conclusions depended on cross-sectional statistical analysis. There is a chance that invariant MAIT and iNKT cells partially muddied zero-insertion analyses.

MiXCR was run by TCRdb on the 5' RACE reads, yielding one entry per CDR3 protein. The sample consists of 570,000 or so distinct CDR3 sequences, nearly 10% of them appearing once. These records were also assigned to another study, of yellow fever vaccine responses in identical twins.

This receptor was obtained from a woman in her late teens or twenties in good health. J is TRBJ2-5 and V is TRBV7-9; 9 nucleotides align to TRBD1. The sequencing input was PBMCs. The CDR3 nucleotides are TGTGCCAGCAGCTCCGGCAGGGACAGGGCTTTCGAGACCCAGTACTTC. This gives the protein CASSSGRDRAFETQYF.